Below, one TCR beta chain is given with its context. The sample belongs to a study of blood T cell repertoires in COVID-19. Whole-study context: The United States, Italy and Spain supplied acute and convalescent COVID-19 samples. T cells, B-cell-depleted T cells, or PBMCs provided the cDNA or gDNA that served as material.

Living in roughly 23 US areas, the participants were between roughly 18 and 90 years of age. With V trimmed by 3 bases and J by 5 bases, 6 bases remained unmatched. The germline V gene has CDR1 LGHDT and CDR2 YNNKEL (reference sequence). The CDR3 has 15 residues. Study processing details: Cell counts per sample came from amplifying reference gene primers. This table comes from immunoSEQ multiplex PCR, and its TCRdb copy is limited to in-frame clones, with some not included. V and J calls plus clone size are reproduced from that table; the DNA served to infer D and trimming. This sample carries approximately 260,000 clones, approximately 90% of them seen once, and the ten largest clones take around 1.2%.

The receptor was derived from a woman in her thirties or forties with acute COVID-19. What was sequenced was PBMCs or T cells enriched from blood (not recorded which). The chain couples TRBV3-1 (or the pseudogene TRBV3-2) to TRBJ2-1; 8 nucleotides align to TRBD2. The CDR3 spells CASSHQAGANNEQFF. The CDR3 region has the DNA TGTGCCAGCAGCCACCAAGCGGGAGCGAACAATGAGCAGTTCTTC.